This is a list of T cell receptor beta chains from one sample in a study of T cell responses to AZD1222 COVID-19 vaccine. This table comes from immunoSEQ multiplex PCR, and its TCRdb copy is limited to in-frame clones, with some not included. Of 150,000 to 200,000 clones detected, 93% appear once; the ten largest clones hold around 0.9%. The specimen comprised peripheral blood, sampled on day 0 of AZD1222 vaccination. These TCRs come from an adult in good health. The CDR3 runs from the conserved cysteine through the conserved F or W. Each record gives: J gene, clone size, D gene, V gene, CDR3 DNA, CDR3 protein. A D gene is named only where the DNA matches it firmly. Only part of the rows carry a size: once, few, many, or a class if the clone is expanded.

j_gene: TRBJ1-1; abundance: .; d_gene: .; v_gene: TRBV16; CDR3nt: TGTGCCAGCAGCCAATCGTTGTTCGTGGGGAACACTGAAGCTTTCTTT; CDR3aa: CASSQSLFVGNTEAFF
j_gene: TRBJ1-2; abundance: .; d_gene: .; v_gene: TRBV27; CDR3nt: TGTGCCAGCAGTTTAGCGGTGGGATATGGCTACACCTTC; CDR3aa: CASSLAVGYGYTF
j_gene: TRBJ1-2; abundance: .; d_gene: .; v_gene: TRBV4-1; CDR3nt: TGCGCCAGCAGCCGGGGACTGCTGGAAGATGGCTACACCTTC; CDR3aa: CASSRGLLEDGYTF
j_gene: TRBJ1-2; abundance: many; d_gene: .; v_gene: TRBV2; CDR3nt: TGTGCCAGCAGGCCCGACGGGGCGGCGTTGAATGGCTACACCTTC; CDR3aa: CASRPDGAALNGYTF
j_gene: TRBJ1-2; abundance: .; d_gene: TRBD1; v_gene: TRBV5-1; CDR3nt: TGCGCCAGCAGTTCAGGGGGAAACTATGGCTACACCTTC; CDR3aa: CASSSGGNYGYTF
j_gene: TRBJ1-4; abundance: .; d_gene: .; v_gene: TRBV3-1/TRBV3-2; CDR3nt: TGTGCCAGCAGCCCCCGGATAGGCACACTTACAAATGAAAAACTGTTTTTT; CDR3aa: CASSPRIGTLTNEKLFF
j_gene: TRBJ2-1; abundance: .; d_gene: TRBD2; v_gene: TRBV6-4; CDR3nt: TGTGCCAGCAGTGCCCGACTAGCGGGGTCGGCTGAGCAGTTCTTC; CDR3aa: CASSARLAGSAEQFF
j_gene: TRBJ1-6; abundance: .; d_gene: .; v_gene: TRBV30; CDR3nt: TGTGCCTGGTCATCCGGCCAGGGTAGGGCTGCCCTCCACTTT; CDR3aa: CAWSSGQGRAALHF
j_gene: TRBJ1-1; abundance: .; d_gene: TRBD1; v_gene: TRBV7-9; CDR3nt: TGTGCCAGCAGCGGGACAGGGGGCGGAATTCGGACTGAAGCTTTCTTT; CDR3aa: CASSGTGGGIRTEAFF
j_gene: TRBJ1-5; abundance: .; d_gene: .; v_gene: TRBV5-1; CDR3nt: TGCGCCAGCAGCTTGGGGACAGCTAGCAATCAGCCCCAGCATTTT; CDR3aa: CASSLGTASNQPQHF
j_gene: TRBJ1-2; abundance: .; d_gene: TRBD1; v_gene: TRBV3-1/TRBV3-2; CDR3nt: TGTGCCAGCAGCCCGGGACAGAACTATGGCTACACCTTC; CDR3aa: CASSPGQNYGYTF
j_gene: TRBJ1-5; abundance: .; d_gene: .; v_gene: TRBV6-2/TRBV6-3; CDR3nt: TGTGCCAGCAGTCCAAATAAGGGGCAATACCAGCCCCAGCATTTT; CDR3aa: CASSPNKGQYQPQHF
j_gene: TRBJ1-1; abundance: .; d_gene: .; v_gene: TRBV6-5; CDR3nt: TGTGCCAGCAGTTACTATGGGGCAGGGAGCACTGAAGCTTTCTTT; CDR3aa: CASSYYGAGSTEAFF
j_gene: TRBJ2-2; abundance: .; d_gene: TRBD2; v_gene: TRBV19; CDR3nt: TGTGCCAGTACTCGAGCGGGGCCTTACGGGGAGCTGTTTTTT; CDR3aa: CASTRAGPYGELFF
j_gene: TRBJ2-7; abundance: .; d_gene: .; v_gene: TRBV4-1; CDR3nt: TGCGCCAGCAGCCAAGCGGGGACGACATACTACGAGCAGTACTTC; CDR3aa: CASSQAGTTYYEQYF
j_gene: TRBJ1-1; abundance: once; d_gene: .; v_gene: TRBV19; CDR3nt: TGTGCCAGTAGTATAACGGTGATGACTGAAGCTTTCTTT; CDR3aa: CASSITVMTEAFF
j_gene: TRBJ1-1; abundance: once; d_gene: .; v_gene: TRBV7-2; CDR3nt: TGTGCCGGCAGCTTCCGGACAACGAACACTGAAGCTTTCTTT; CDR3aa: CAGSFRTTNTEAFF
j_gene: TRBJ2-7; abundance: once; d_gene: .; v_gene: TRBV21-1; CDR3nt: TGTGCCAGCAGCAAACACGGAATCTCCTACGAGCAGTACTTC; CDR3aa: CASSKHGISYEQYF
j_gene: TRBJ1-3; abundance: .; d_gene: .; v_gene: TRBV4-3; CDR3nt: TGCGCCAGCAGCCAAGATATTAATTTCAGAGGGCAACGGGCCGGAAACACCATATATTTT; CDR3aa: CASSQDINFRGQRAGNTIYF
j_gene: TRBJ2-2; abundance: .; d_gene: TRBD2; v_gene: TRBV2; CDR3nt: TGTGCCAGCAGCCCTAGAAGACTAGCGGGGGACACGAACACCGGGGAGCTGTTTTTT; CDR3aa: CASSPRRLAGDTNTGELFF
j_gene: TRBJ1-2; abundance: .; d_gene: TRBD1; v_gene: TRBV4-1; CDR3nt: TGCGCCAGCAGCCAACCCCGGGACAGGCTCTATGGCTACACCTTC; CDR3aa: CASSQPRDRLYGYTF
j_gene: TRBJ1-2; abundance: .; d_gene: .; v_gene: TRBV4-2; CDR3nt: TGTGCCAGCAGCCAAGACTCCACAGGGTATGGCTACACCTTC; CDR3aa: CASSQDSTGYGYTF
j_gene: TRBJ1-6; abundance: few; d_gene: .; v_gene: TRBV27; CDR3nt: TGTGCCAGCAGAGGGGGGAGCAGAAATTCACCCCTCCACTTT; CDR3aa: CASRGGSRNSPLHF
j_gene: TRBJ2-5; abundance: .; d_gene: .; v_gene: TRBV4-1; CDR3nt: TGCGCCAGCAGCCCAAGAGATAGTTTCAGGGAGACCCAGTACTTC; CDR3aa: CASSPRDSFRETQYF
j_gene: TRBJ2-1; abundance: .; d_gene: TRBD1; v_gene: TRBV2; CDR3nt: TGTGCCAGCACACGACAGGGGTTGTCGAACAATGAGCAGTTCTTC; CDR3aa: CASTRQGLSNNEQFF
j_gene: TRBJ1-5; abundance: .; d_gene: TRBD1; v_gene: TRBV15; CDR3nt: TGTGCCACCAGCAGGAGGACAGGGACTCTCAATCAGCCCCAGCATTTT; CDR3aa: CATSRRTGTLNQPQHF
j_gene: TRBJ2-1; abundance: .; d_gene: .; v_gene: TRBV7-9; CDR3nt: TGTGCCAGCAACTTCGACAGGACCGCCCTCGAGGAGCAGTTCTTC; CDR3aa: CASNFDRTALEEQFF
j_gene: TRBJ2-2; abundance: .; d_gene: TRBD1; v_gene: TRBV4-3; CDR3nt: TGCGCCAGCAGCCAAGATCCCCCGGGACAGGGGTACACCGGGGAGCTGTTTTTT; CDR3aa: CASSQDPPGQGYTGELFF
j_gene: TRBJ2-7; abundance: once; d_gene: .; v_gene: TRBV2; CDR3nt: TGTGCCAGCAGTGAACTTCCCCCCTACGAGCAGTACTTC; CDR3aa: CASSELPPYEQYF
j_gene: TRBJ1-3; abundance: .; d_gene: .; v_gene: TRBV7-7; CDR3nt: TGTGCCAGCAGCCCAGGCTCTGGAAACACCATATATTTT; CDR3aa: CASSPGSGNTIYF
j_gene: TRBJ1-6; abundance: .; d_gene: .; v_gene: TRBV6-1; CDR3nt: TGTGCCAGCAGTGCTCGGCAGGGCGCGGGGAATTCACCCCTCCACTTT; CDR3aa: CASSARQGAGNSPLHF
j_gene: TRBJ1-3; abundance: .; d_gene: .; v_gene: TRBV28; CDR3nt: TGTGCCAGCAGTTTTGTAAACACCATATATTTT; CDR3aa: CASSFVNTIYF
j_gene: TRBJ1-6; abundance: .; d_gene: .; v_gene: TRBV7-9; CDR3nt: TGTGCCAGCAGCTTAATGGGGGAGAATTCACCCCTCCACTTT; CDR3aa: CASSLMGENSPLHF
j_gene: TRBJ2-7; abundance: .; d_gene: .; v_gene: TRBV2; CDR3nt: TGTGCCAGCAGGGGAACCTACGAGCAGTACTTC; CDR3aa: CASRGTYEQYF
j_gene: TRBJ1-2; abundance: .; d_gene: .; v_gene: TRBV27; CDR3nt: TGTGCCAGCAGTCCTTGGGAGAGCTACCGAGCTAACTATGGCTACACCTTC; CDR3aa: CASSPWESYRANYGYTF
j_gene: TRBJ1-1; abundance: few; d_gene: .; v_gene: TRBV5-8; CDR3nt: TGTGCCAGCAGCGTAAGACAGGCTGAAGCTTTCTTT; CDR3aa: CASSVRQAEAFF
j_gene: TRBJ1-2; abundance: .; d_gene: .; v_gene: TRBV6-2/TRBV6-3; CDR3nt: TGTGCCAGCAGTTACAATCGTTATGGCTACACCTTC; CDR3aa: CASSYNRYGYTF
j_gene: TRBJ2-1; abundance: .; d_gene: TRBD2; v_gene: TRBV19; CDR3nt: TGTGCCAGTAGGCTCCGGGGGGGAGCCTACAATGAGCAGTTCTTC; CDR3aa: CASRLRGGAYNEQFF
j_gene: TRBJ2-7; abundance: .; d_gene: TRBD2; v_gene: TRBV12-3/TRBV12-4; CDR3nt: TGTGCCAGCAGCTCCACTAGCGGCGAGCAGTACTTC; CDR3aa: CASSSTSGEQYF
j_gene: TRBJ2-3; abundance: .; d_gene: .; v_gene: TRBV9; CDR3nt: TGTGCCAGCACCCGGACTAGCACAGATACGCAGTATTTT; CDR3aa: CASTRTSTDTQYF
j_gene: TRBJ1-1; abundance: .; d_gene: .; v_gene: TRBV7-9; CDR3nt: TGTGCCAGCAGCCCCAGGGTTTTCTCGAACACTGAAGCTTTCTTT; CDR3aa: CASSPRVFSNTEAFF
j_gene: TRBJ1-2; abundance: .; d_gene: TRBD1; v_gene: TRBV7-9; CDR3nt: TGTGCCAGCAGCTTCCAGCGGTTGGACAGGGACCGCGGCTACACCTTC; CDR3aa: CASSFQRLDRDRGYTF
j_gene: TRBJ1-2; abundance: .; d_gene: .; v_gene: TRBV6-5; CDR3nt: TGTGCCAGCAGTTACTCACACAGGAATAACTATGGCTACACCTTC; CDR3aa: CASSYSHRNNYGYTF
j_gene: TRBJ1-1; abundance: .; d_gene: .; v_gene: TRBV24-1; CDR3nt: TGTGCCACCATGGCGGAAGGTACTGAAGCTTTCTTT; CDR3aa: CATMAEGTEAFF
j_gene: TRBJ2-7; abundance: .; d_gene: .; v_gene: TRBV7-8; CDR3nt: TGTGCCAGCAGCTTAGCCGTCAGGGTAGTCGAGCAGTACTTC; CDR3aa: CASSLAVRVVEQYF